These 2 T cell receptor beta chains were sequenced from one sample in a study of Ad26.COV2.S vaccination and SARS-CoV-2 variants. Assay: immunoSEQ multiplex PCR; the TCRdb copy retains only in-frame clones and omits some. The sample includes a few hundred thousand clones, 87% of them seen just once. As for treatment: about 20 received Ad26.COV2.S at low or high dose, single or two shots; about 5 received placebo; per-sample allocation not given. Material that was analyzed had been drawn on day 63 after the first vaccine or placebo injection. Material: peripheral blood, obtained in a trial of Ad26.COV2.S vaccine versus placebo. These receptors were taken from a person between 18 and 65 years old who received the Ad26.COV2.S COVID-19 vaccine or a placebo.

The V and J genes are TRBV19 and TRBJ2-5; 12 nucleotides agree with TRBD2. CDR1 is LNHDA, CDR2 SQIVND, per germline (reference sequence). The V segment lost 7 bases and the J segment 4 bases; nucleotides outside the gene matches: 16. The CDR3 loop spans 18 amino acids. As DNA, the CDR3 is TGTGCCAGTACCGGGGAGGGGCTAGCGGGGGGGCCCGGAGAGACCCAGTACTTC. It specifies CASTGEGLAGGPGETQYF.

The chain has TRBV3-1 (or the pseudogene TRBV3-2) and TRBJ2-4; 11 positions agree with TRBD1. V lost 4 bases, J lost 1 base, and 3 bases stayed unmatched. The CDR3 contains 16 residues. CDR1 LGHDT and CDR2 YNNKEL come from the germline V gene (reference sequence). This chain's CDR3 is CASSPWDRGAKNIQYF. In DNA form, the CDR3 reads TGTGCCAGCAGCCCTTGGGACAGGGGGGCCAAAAACATTCAGTACTTC.